The rows below give T cell receptor beta chains drawn from one sample of a study of Graves' ophthalmopathy and Graves' hyperthyroidism. In TCRdb, the multiplex PCR reads were re-called with MiXCR into one record per CDR3 protein. The data hold about 400,000 distinct CDR3 sequences, with approximately 15% observed a single time. Sequencing was carried out using peripheral blood. The receptor set was obtained from a woman aged 18-29 years with stable Graves' hyperthyroidism. Both conserved end residues are part of each CDR3. D genes are given only for firm matches. Only part of the rows carry a size: once, few, many, or a class if the clone is expanded.

v_gene: TRBV6-2/TRBV6-3; d_gene: .; abundance: many; j_gene: TRBJ1-5; CDR3aa: CASTQPGPGQPQHF; CDR3nt: TGTGCCAGCACCCAACCGGGGCCGGGCCAGCCCCAGCATTTT
v_gene: TRBV20-1; d_gene: TRBD1; abundance: many; j_gene: TRBJ1-1; CDR3aa: CSAPDREATEAFF; CDR3nt: TGCAGTGCTCCCGACAGGGAGGCCACTGAAGCTTTCTTT
v_gene: TRBV20-1; d_gene: .; abundance: many; j_gene: TRBJ1-1; CDR3aa: CSARVLDSGQWLETEAFF; CDR3nt: TGCAGTGCTAGAGTTCTGGACTCGGGACAATGGTTGGAAACTGAAGCTTTCTTT
v_gene: TRBV20-1; d_gene: .; abundance: many; j_gene: TRBJ1-1; CDR3aa: CSARLGGPNTEAFF; CDR3nt: TGCAGTGCTAGACTGGGGGGCCCGAACACTGAAGCTTTCTTT
v_gene: TRBV7-3; d_gene: .; abundance: few; j_gene: TRBJ2-2; CDR3aa: CASSPVGGFTGELFF; CDR3nt: TGTGCCAGCAGCCCAGTGGGGGGATTCACCGGGGAGCTGTTTTTT
v_gene: TRBV25-1; d_gene: TRBD1; abundance: .; j_gene: TRBJ2-6; CDR3aa: CASSSGTGPTGANVLTF; CDR3nt: TGTGCCAGCAGTTCGGGGACAGGACCCACTGGGGCCAACGTCCTGACTTTC
v_gene: TRBV2; d_gene: .; abundance: .; j_gene: TRBJ1-5; CDR3aa: CASSQVLASNQPQHF; CDR3nt: TGCGCCAGCAGCCAAGTACTGGCGAGCAATCAGCCCCAGCATTTT
v_gene: TRBV4-1; d_gene: .; abundance: .; j_gene: TRBJ2-6; CDR3aa: CASGQDRDSATTGANVLTF; CDR3nt: TGCGCCAGCGGCCAAGACCGGGATTCGGCAACGACTGGGGCCAACGTCCTGACTTTC
v_gene: TRBV11-1; d_gene: TRBD1; abundance: .; j_gene: TRBJ2-2; CDR3aa: CASSPSPRQGSNTGELFF; CDR3nt: TGTGCCAGCAGCCCCTCCCCCCGACAGGGGTCGAACACCGGGGAGCTGTTTTTT
v_gene: TRBV19; d_gene: .; abundance: many; j_gene: TRBJ1-1; CDR3aa: CASSTLGVTNTEAFF; CDR3nt: TGTGCCAGTAGTACCCTTGGGGTTACGAACACTGAAGCTTTCTTT
v_gene: TRBV7-8; d_gene: .; abundance: many; j_gene: TRBJ1-5; CDR3aa: CASSFWGPDQPQHF; CDR3nt: TGTGCCAGCAGCTTTTGGGGGCCCGATCAGCCCCAGCATTTT
v_gene: TRBV20-1; d_gene: .; abundance: .; j_gene: TRBJ2-2; CDR3aa: CSAREGQKNTGELFF; CDR3nt: TGCAGTGCTAGAGAGGGCCAGAAGAACACCGGGGAGCTGTTTTTT
v_gene: TRBV29-1; d_gene: .; abundance: many; j_gene: TRBJ2-7; CDR3aa: CSVVRAEGTYEQYF; CDR3nt: TGCAGCGTTGTGAGGGCAGAGGGTACCTACGAGCAGTACTTC
v_gene: TRBV4-1; d_gene: .; abundance: many; j_gene: TRBJ2-5; CDR3aa: CASSQELLQARETQYF; CDR3nt: TGCGCCAGCAGCCAAGAATTGTTGCAGGCCCGAGAGACCCAGTACTTC
v_gene: TRBV5-1; d_gene: .; abundance: .; j_gene: TRBJ2-3; CDR3aa: CASSLAFLGLAGADTQYF; CDR3nt: TGCGCCAGCAGCTTGGCCTTCCTCGGACTTGCAGGGGCAGATACGCAGTATTTT
v_gene: TRBV12-3/TRBV12-4; d_gene: .; abundance: many; j_gene: TRBJ2-7; CDR3aa: CASSPQRVLYEQYF; CDR3nt: TGTGCCAGCAGTCCCCAAAGGGTACTCTACGAGCAGTACTTC
v_gene: TRBV7-2; d_gene: .; abundance: .; j_gene: TRBJ2-4; CDR3aa: CASSVRGPGPAKNIQYF; CDR3nt: TGTGCCAGCAGCGTAAGAGGTCCAGGGCCAGCCAAAAACATTCAGTACTTC
v_gene: TRBV6-5; d_gene: .; abundance: many; j_gene: TRBJ1-2; CDR3aa: CASSYQIDRQLYGYTF; CDR3nt: TGTGCCAGCAGTTACCAGATAGACCGACAGCTTTATGGCTACACCTTC
v_gene: TRBV9; d_gene: .; abundance: .; j_gene: TRBJ1-1; CDR3aa: CAISVGTLGNTEAFF; CDR3nt: TGTGCCATCAGCGTGGGAACCCTGGGGAACACTGAAGCTTTCTTT
v_gene: TRBV6-2/TRBV6-3; d_gene: .; abundance: many; j_gene: TRBJ1-1; CDR3aa: CASSYNVLYTEAFF; CDR3nt: TGTGCCAGCAGTTACAACGTCCTTTACACTGAAGCTTTCTTT
v_gene: TRBV29-1; d_gene: TRBD1; abundance: many; j_gene: TRBJ1-1; CDR3aa: CSAKDRLWDTEAFF; CDR3nt: TGCAGCGCCAAGGACAGGCTTTGGGACACTGAAGCTTTCTTT
v_gene: TRBV11-2; d_gene: TRBD2; abundance: .; j_gene: TRBJ2-7; CDR3aa: CASSLGLAGLKQYF; CDR3nt: TGTGCCAGCAGCTTAGGACTAGCGGGTCTCAAGCAGTACTTC
v_gene: TRBV12-3/TRBV12-4; d_gene: TRBD1; abundance: many; j_gene: TRBJ1-1; CDR3aa: CASSLALFFRGGTEAFF; CDR3nt: TGTGCCAGCAGTTTAGCCCTTTTTTTCAGGGGGGGAACTGAAGCTTTCTTT
v_gene: TRBV7-3; d_gene: TRBD2; abundance: .; j_gene: TRBJ2-2; CDR3aa: CASSLTGRGGATGELFF; CDR3nt: TGTGCCAGCAGCTTAACAGGGCGGGGGGGCGCCACCGGGGAGCTGTTTTTT
v_gene: TRBV5-1; d_gene: .; abundance: many; j_gene: TRBJ1-1; CDR3aa: CASSSGGPMNTEAFF; CDR3nt: TGCGCCAGCAGCTCGGGGGGGCCCATGAACACTGAAGCTTTCTTT
v_gene: TRBV10-3; d_gene: .; abundance: many; j_gene: TRBJ1-5; CDR3aa: CAISAGDESNQPQHF; CDR3nt: TGTGCCATCAGTGCGGGGGATGAGAGCAATCAGCCCCAGCATTTT
v_gene: TRBV5-1; d_gene: .; abundance: many; j_gene: TRBJ2-7; CDR3aa: CASSLEAGSEQYF; CDR3nt: TGCGCCAGCAGCTTGGAGGCGGGTAGCGAGCAGTACTTC
v_gene: TRBV9; d_gene: TRBD1; abundance: .; j_gene: TRBJ2-2; CDR3aa: CASSTRQGYTGELFF; CDR3nt: TGTGCCAGCAGCACGCGACAGGGGTACACCGGGGAGCTGTTTTTT
v_gene: TRBV19; d_gene: .; abundance: many; j_gene: TRBJ1-1; CDR3aa: CASSIGGSRAFF; CDR3nt: TGTGCCAGTAGTATAGGAGGAAGCAGAGCTTTCTTT
v_gene: TRBV7-2; d_gene: .; abundance: many; j_gene: TRBJ1-2; CDR3aa: CASSIRSYGYTF; CDR3nt: TGTGCCAGCAGCATCCGGAGCTATGGCTACACCTTC
v_gene: TRBV6-6; d_gene: TRBD2; abundance: many; j_gene: TRBJ2-7; CDR3aa: CASSARSGGYEQYF; CDR3nt: TGTGCCAGCAGCGCCAGGAGCGGGGGTTACGAGCAGTACTTC
v_gene: TRBV11-2; d_gene: .; abundance: few; j_gene: TRBJ2-3; CDR3aa: CASSLEETGGATSTDTQYF; CDR3nt: TGTGCCAGCAGCTTAGAGGAGACGGGGGGCGCTACCTCCACAGATACGCAGTATTTT
v_gene: TRBV6-1; d_gene: .; abundance: many; j_gene: TRBJ2-7; CDR3aa: CASSESSAGAEVYEQYF; CDR3nt: TGTGCCAGCAGTGAATCGTCGGCGGGGGCAGAGGTCTACGAGCAGTACTTC
v_gene: TRBV12-3/TRBV12-4; d_gene: .; abundance: many; j_gene: TRBJ2-4; CDR3aa: CASTLAKNIKYF; CDR3nt: TGTGCCAGCACCCTAGCCAAAAACATTAAGTACTTC
v_gene: TRBV13; d_gene: .; abundance: many; j_gene: TRBJ1-1; CDR3aa: CASGSGEMNTEAFF; CDR3nt: TGTGCCAGCGGATCGGGAGAAATGAACACTGAAGCTTTCTTT
v_gene: TRBV6-5; d_gene: .; abundance: .; j_gene: TRBJ2-5; CDR3aa: CASSPVPGTQYF; CDR3nt: TGTGCCAGCAGTCCCGTACCAGGGACCCAGTACTTC
v_gene: TRBV7-3; d_gene: TRBD1; abundance: once; j_gene: TRBJ2-5; CDR3aa: CASRLDRGKTQYF; CDR3nt: TGTGCCAGCCGCTTGGACAGGGGAAAGACCCAGTACTTC
v_gene: TRBV6-1; d_gene: TRBD1; abundance: many; j_gene: TRBJ2-7; CDR3aa: CASSGRDRAKEQYF; CDR3nt: TGTGCCAGCAGCGGAAGGGACAGGGCCAAAGAGCAGTACTTC
v_gene: TRBV19; d_gene: TRBD1; abundance: many; j_gene: TRBJ1-1; CDR3aa: CASSVDRGRWTEAFF; CDR3nt: TGTGCCAGTAGTGTTGACAGGGGGCGCTGGACTGAAGCTTTCTTT
v_gene: TRBV19; d_gene: TRBD2; abundance: many; j_gene: TRBJ2-7; CDR3aa: CASATGGFEQYF; CDR3nt: TGTGCCAGTGCGACGGGGGGTTTCGAGCAGTACTTC
v_gene: TRBV24-1; d_gene: TRBD1; abundance: many; j_gene: TRBJ1-5; CDR3aa: CATSDQGGKGNQPQHF; CDR3nt: TGTGCCACCAGTGATCAAGGGGGCAAAGGAAATCAGCCCCAGCATTTT
v_gene: TRBV6-1; d_gene: .; abundance: many; j_gene: TRBJ1-1; CDR3aa: CASSGAGEVTEAFF; CDR3nt: TGTGCCAGCAGTGGGGCGGGGGAGGTCACTGAAGCTTTCTTT